Each of the 25 T cell receptor beta chains below was sequenced from the same sample in a study of blood T cells in healthy people across ages. Alongside a J-beta primer mix, a sample-barcoded 5' primer served in a second PCR lasting roughly 7 to 11 cycles. TCRdb called the 5' RACE reads again in MiXCR, with one record for every CDR3 protein. The repertoire includes fewer than 600,000 distinct CDR3 sequences, around a quarter of them detected once, and over 3.5% sits in the top ten. These data also formed part of another study, on T cells of mothers and their children.

The specimen was blood. These TCRs come from a boy aged 2 to 10 in good health.

V is TRBV18 and J is TRBJ1-1; possibly TRBD1 for D (6 bases). From germline, CDR1 is KGHSH and CDR2 LQKENI. V shed 3 bases and J shed 1 base, with 15 bases lying between them. The CDR3 totals 16 residues. CDR3 DNA: TGTGCCAGCTCACCTATTTTGACAGGAAAGAACACTGAAGCTTTCTTT. Translation: CASSPILTGKNTEAFF.

This sequence joins TRBV28 and TRBJ2-2; a weak D match, TRBD2 (6 bases). V lost 5 bases and J lost 4, with 17 bases in between. This CDR3 region has 16 residues. Per the germline V gene, CDR1 is MDHEN and CDR2 is SYDVKM. The CDR3 protein is CASSPLRGASTGELFF. DNA for the CDR3: TGTGCCAGCAGTCCCTTGCGCGGGGCGAGCACCGGGGAGCTGTTTTTT. The full variable domain, rest sourced from reference TRBV28 and TRBJ2-2, is DVKVTQSSRYLVKRTGEKVFLECVQDMDHENMFWYRQDPGLGLRLIYFSYDVKMKEKGDIPEGYSVSREKKERFSLILESASTNQTSMYLCASSPLRGASTGELFFGEGSRLTVL.

This clonotype has more than one count but fewer than ten. The chain has TRBV10-3 and TRBJ2-3; tentative D call: TRBD2 (5 bases). CDR3 length: 14 residues. The V gene's germline CDR1 is ENHRY and CDR2 SYGVKD. V was cut by 0 bases and J by 5 bases, with 9 bases left in between. Here the CDR3 reads CAISESTLGDTQYF. The CDR3 bases are TGTGCCATCAGTGAGTCGACACTAGGAGATACGCAGTATTTT.

The rearrangement joins TRBV14 to TRBJ2-3; tentatively, D is TRBD2 (6 bases). CDR1 SGHDN and CDR2 FVKESK come from the germline V gene. The V and J ends lost 4 bases and 3 bases respectively, with 14 bases between them. CDR3 length: 15 amino acids. The CDR3 sequence: CASSRSREWTDTQYF. The CDR3 region has the DNA TGTGCCAGCAGCCGCTCTCGGGAGTGGACAGATACGCAGTATTTT.

This clonotype was picked up a small number of times. V gene TRBV20-1 combines with J gene TRBJ2-5, with 12 bases aligning to TRBD2. Unmatched junction bases numbered 6, after V lost 0 bases and J lost 1 base. The CDR3 sequence is 17 residues long. CDR1 is DFQATT and CDR2 is SNEGSKA in the germline V gene (reference sequence). CDR3 amino acids: CSARDLAGGSLQETQYF. The DNA of the CDR3 is TGCAGTGCTAGAGATCTAGCGGGAGGGTCCCTCCAAGAGACCCAGTACTTC.

Only a few counts were recorded for this clonotype. The chain combines TRBV6-6 with TRBJ2-7, with TRBD1 as a possible D gene (6 bases). CDR1 and CDR2 from the germline V gene are MNHNY and SVGAGI (reference sequence). V was pared by 5 bases and J by 0 bases, with 11 bases between. The CDR3 has 14 amino acids. CDR3 region: CASSITQGSYEQYF. The CDR3 nucleotides read TGTGCCAGCAGTATCACACAGGGCTCCTACGAGCAGTACTTC.

Only a few counts were recorded for this clonotype. At one of its ends the junction is not consistent with the germline gene, which may arise from a read error. J is TRBJ1-2 and V is TRBV29-1; D gene unclear. Looked up from germline, CDR1 is SQVTM and CDR2 is ANQGSEA. The CDR3 runs to 11 residues. CDR3 coding DNA: TGCAGCGTTGAAAATAACTATGGCCACACCTTC. This gives the protein CSVENNYGHTF.

A few counts support this clonotype. This chain uses TRBV4-3 with TRBJ1-3; D unresolved. This CDR3 region has 16 residues. The V and J ends lost 0 bases and 4 bases respectively, with 13 bases between them. Germline V gives CDR1 LGHNA, CDR2 YSLEER. CDR3 coding DNA: TGCGCCAGCAGCCAAGACCATGAAAGGCTGGGAAACACCATATATTTT. Translating gives CASSQDHERLGNTIYF.

The chain employs TRBV10-3 and TRBJ1-2, with 7 bases lining up with TRBD1. CDR1 is ENHRY, CDR2 SYGVKD, per germline. The CDR3 totals 15 residues. Trimming cost V 8 bases and J 4 bases; bases outside gene matches: 13. CDR3 loop: CAIYQSGTGVYGYTF. Written as DNA, the CDR3 is TGTGCCATCTATCAGTCGGGAACAGGGGTCTATGGCTACACCTTC.

This clonotype was recorded a few times. J is TRBJ1-3 and V is TRBV7-8, with D possibly being TRBD1 (6 bases). The CDR3 length is 15 residues. V lost 1 base to trimming and J lost 1 base, with 8 bases between them. Germline V CDR1 and CDR2: SGHVS, FQNEAQ. The CDR3 sequence: CASSLVTGSGNTIYF. DNA for the CDR3: TGTGCCAGCAGCTTAGTTACAGGGTCTGGAAACACCATATATTTT.

V usage is TRBV12-3 or TRBV12-4 and J usage is TRBJ2-5; 11 bases map to TRBD2. The V and J ends lost 5 bases and 3 bases, in that order; junction bases with no gene match: 8. The CDR3 sequence is 16 residues long. This CDR3 is CASSPGVAGGKETQYF. In DNA, the CDR3 is TGTGCCAGCAGTCCCGGGGTAGCGGGGGGGAAAGAGACCCAGTACTTC.

This clonotype was detected only once. The chain uses TRBV29-1 and TRBJ1-1; D call uncertain. There are 12 residues in the CDR3. Trimming shortened V by 4 bases and J by 1 base, and 7 bases separated the two germline ends. CDR1 SQVTM and CDR2 ANQGSEA come from the germline V gene. The chain's CDR3 is CSVVVSNTEAFF. The CDR3 region has the DNA TGCAGCGTTGTGGTTTCGAACACTGAAGCTTTCTTT.

The CDR3 bases are TGTGCCAGCAGTTCTCCGGGATCCTACGAGCAGTACTTC. Its protein product is CASSSPGSYEQYF. This rearrangement joins TRBV7-9 to TRBJ2-7; TRBD2 is a possible D gene (5 bases). Germline CDR1 SEHNR, CDR2 FQNEAQ (reference sequence). Trimming left V 6 bases short and J 1 base short, with 10 bases between. This CDR3 region has 13 residues.

This clonotype was detected only a few times. The chain uses TRBV5-1 and TRBJ2-5; TRBD2 is a possible D gene (7 bases). The CDR3 spans 17 residues. The germline V gene encodes CDR1 SGHRS and CDR2 YFSETQ. Trimming pared 1 base from V and 5 bases from J, leaving 21 bases between. In DNA, the CDR3 is TGCGCCAGCAGCTTGTCAGTGGGGGGGCCATTCGGTGAGACCCAGTACTTC. Translated, it gives CASSLSVGGPFGETQYF.

The chain uses TRBV29-1 and TRBJ2-1; 7 bases are a match to TRBD2. Germline V CDR1 and CDR2: SQVTM, ANQGSEA. This CDR3 contains 13 residues. The V segment lost 7 bases and the J segment 7 bases; nucleotides outside the gene matches: 10. CDR3 DNA sequence: TGCAGCGCTCAGGTCGGGAGGATTAATGAGCAGTTCTTC. This codes for CSAQVGRINEQFF.

This clonotype has only a few counts. The rearrangement uses TRBV5-4 and TRBJ1-1, with unresolved D. This CDR3 region has 13 residues. V gave up 3 bases and J gave up 6 bases, with 12 bases separating them. Germline CDR1 reads SGHNT; CDR2 reads YYREEE (reference sequence). CDR3 in amino acids: CASSSGGPAEAFF. The CDR3 region has the DNA TGTGCCAGCAGCTCGGGAGGGCCTGCTGAAGCTTTCTTT.

This clonotype came up a few times. Here the CDR3 omits its conserved ending phenylalanine or tryptophan, so a read error is the likely source. This chain joins TRBV6-1 and TRBJ1-1; D is undetermined. The CDR3 is made up of 16 amino acids. V lost 6 bases and J 4 bases, leaving 21 bases between the germline ends. Germline V lookup: CDR1 MNHNS, CDR2 SASEGT. CDR3 sequence (DNA): TGTGCCAGCAGAGGGTCGGCGGGAATCGGAGGCACTGAAGCTTTCTCT. As protein: CASRGSAGIGGTEAFS.

The rearrangement joins TRBV6-1 to TRBJ2-7; either TRBD1 or TRBD2 may fit D (5 bases each). V lost 2 bases, J lost 3 bases, and 11 bases lay in between. CDR1 and CDR2 from the germline V gene are MNHNS and SASEGT. CDR3 length: 14 amino acids. CDR3: CASSELGTLYEQYF. The CDR3 coding sequence is TGTGCCAGCAGTGAATTGGGGACCCTCTACGAGCAGTACTTC.

This clonotype was recorded at least ten times. This sequence joins TRBV18 and TRBJ2-5, with 8 bases identical to TRBD1. The closer fit of TRBJ2-7 to the DNA end suggests the J call may be wrong. The CDR3 has 15 residues. Germline V CDR1 and CDR2: KGHSH, LQKENI. CDR3 residues: CASSPGQGITYEQYF. In nucleotides, the CDR3 is TGTGCCAGCTCACCCGGACAGGGTATCACCTACGAGCAGTACTTC.

This clonotype was observed a few times. The CDR3 here is CASSRRTSGRATDTQYF. CDR3 coding DNA: TGCGCCAGCAGCCGGAGGACTAGCGGGAGGGCGACAGATACGCAGTATTTT. The chain carries TRBV5-1 and TRBJ2-3; 15 bases agree with TRBD2. CDR3 length: 17 amino acids. Germline V gene data show CDR1 as SGHRS and CDR2 as YFSETQ. J lost 3 bases, V lost 4 bases, and 6 bases had no gene match.

The rearrangement uses TRBV10-3 and TRBJ2-7; a possible D gene is TRBD2 (6 bases). From germline, CDR1 is ENHRY and CDR2 SYGVKD. This CDR3 has 14 amino acids. Trimming left V 5 bases short and J 6 bases short, with 17 bases between. CDR3 sequence reads: CAISSGTRPAEQYF. CDR3 DNA sequence: TGTGCCATCAGTTCCGGGACTCGCCCGGCCGAGCAGTACTTC.

The table lists this clonotype with a few counts. The chain couples TRBV5-1 to TRBJ1-5, with 9 bases aligning to TRBD1. This CDR3 spans 12 amino acids. Germline trimming cut 8 bases from V and 6 bases from J; bases unmatched to any gene: 3. CDR1 and CDR2 from the germline V gene are SGHRS and YFSETQ. The CDR3 sequence is CARGQGLQPQHF. CDR3 nucleotides: TGCGCCAGGGGACAGGGTCTTCAGCCCCAGCATTTT.

In its sample, this clonotype was seen a few times. This chain joins TRBV7-9 and TRBJ1-1; D might be TRBD1 (5 bases). CDR3 length: 14 residues. Trimming cost V 3 bases and J 0 bases, with 8 bases left between them. Germline V gene data show CDR1 as SEHNR and CDR2 as FQNEAQ (reference sequence). CDR3 sequence: CASSFGGVNTEAFF. In DNA form, the CDR3 reads TGTGCCAGCAGCTTCGGAGGGGTGAACACTGAAGCTTTCTTT.

The chain links TRBV20-1 to TRBJ1-4, with D tentatively TRBD1 (5 bases). The CDR3 is 14 amino acids. CDR1 is DFQATT and CDR2 is SNEGSKA in the germline V gene (reference sequence). V lost 0 bases, J lost 3 bases, and 8 bases lay in between. Written as DNA, the CDR3 is TGCAGTGCTAGAGAAAAGGGGTCTAATGAAAAACTGTTTTTT. Translation: CSAREKGSNEKLFF.

This clonotype was picked up a small number of times. This chain connects TRBV11-2 to TRBJ2-5; 12 bases are a match to TRBD2. The DNA end lines up better with TRBJ2-1; the J call may be wrong. The CDR3 length is 16 residues. CDR1 is SGHAT and CDR2 is FQNNGV in the germline V gene. The CDR3 spells CASSAFLAGGRDEQFF. Written as DNA, the CDR3 is TGTGCCAGCAGCGCCTTCCTAGCGGGAGGGCGCGATGAGCAGTTCTTC.